Given below is one TCR beta chain in context. The target antigen is unknown. The data belong to a study of identical twins. In germline, CDR1 is DFQATT, CDR2 SNEGSKA (reference sequence). The CDR3 length is 14 residues. V was pared by 4 bases and J by 4 bases, with 9 bases of the junction left unmatched. Regarding the study as a whole: Fewer insertions marked abundant cord blood beta clonotypes; young adult naive trended weakly, memory not at all.

MiXCR, run by TCRdb on the 5' RACE reads, gives a single entry per CDR3 protein. The data hold about 520,000 distinct CDR3 sequences, with 22% observed a single time. A further study also used this sample, focusing on T cells expressing NK-cell markers. This second study notes: The eight sequenced donors comprised seven who were HCMV-seropositive and one who was seronegative.

The sequencing input was CD4+ T cells sorted from blood. The chain recombines TRBV20-1 with TRBJ1-1; 7 nucleotides align to TRBD1. The TCR sequence derives from a young woman in good health. CDR3 residues: CSAKQGNSITEAFF. The CDR3 DNA is TGCAGTGCTAAACAGGGGAATTCGATCACTGAAGCTTTCTTT.